This T cell receptor beta chain was sequenced for a study of STAT5B mutations in CD4+ large granular lymphocyte leukemia. Study observations and caveats: Higher CD4+ than CD8+ T-LGLL clonality might reflect small sample size. CD4-sorted patient repertoires seemed more clonal than healthy CD4+ repertoires.

From germline, CDR1 is KGHSH and CDR2 LQKENI. V lost 3 bases, J lost 0 bases, and 5 bases lay in between. CDR3 length: 13 residues. This was a survey-level run. Profiled with immunoSEQ multiplex PCR; TCRdb holds only in-frame clones, not every one. The table shows about 28,000 clones, with under 80% occurring only once. About this clone: Its matching antigen is unknown. The same CDR3 also results from other DNA sequences found in this sample.

The source material was CD4+ T cells from blood buffy coats. The TCR was taken from a human donor in good health. V gene TRBV18 combines with J gene TRBJ1-1; no firm D call. The CDR3 here is CASSPGLNTEAFF. The CDR3 DNA sequence: TGTGCCAGCTCACCTGGCCTGAACACTGAAGCTTTCTTT.